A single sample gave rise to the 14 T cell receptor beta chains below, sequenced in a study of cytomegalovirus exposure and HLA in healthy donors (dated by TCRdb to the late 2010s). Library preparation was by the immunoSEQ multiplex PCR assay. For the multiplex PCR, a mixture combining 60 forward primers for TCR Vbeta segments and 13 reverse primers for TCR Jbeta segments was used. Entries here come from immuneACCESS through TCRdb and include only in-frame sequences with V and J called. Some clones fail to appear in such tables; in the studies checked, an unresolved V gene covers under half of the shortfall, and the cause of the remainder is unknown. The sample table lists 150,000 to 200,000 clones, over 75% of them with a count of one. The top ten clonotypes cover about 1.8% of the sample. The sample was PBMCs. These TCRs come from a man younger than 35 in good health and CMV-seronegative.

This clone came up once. The CDR3 protein is CASTAVRDRRGYTF. For the CDR3, the DNA is TGTGCCAGTACCGCCGTACGGGACAGGCGTGGCTACACCTTC. V gene TRBV19 combines with J gene TRBJ1-2, with 8 nucleotides matching TRBD1. In germline, CDR1 is LNHDA, CDR2 SQIVND (reference sequence). The CDR3 consists of 14 residues. V lost 7 bases, J lost 7 bases, and 11 bases stayed unmatched. The complete variable domain, with remaining parts taken from reference TRBV19 and TRBJ1-2, reads DGGITQSPKYLFRKEGQNVTLSCEQNLNHDAMYWYRQDPGQGLRLIYYSQIVNDFQKGDIAEGYSVSREKKESFPLTVTSAQKNPTAFYLCASTAVRDRRGYTFGSGTRLTVV.

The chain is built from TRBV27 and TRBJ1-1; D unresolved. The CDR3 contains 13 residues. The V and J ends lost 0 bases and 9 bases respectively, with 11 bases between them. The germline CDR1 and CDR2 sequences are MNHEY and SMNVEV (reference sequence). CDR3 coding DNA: TGTGCCAGCAGTTTATCAACAACGGGGAAAGCTTTCTTT. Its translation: CASSLSTTGKAFF.

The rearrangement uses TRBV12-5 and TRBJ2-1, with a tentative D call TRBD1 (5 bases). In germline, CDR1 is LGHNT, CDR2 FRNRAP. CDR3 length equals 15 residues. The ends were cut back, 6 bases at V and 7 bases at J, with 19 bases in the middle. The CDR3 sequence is CASGLKQGGRNEQFF. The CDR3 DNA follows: TGTGCTAGTGGATTGAAGCAGGGTGGAAGAAATGAGCAGTTCTTC.

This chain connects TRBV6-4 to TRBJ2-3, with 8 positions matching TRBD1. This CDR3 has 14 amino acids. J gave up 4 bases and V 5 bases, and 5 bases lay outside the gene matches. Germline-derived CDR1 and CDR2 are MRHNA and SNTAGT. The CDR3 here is CASSPTGVADTQYF. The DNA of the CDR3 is TGTGCCAGCAGTCCGACAGGGGTTGCAGATACGCAGTATTTT.

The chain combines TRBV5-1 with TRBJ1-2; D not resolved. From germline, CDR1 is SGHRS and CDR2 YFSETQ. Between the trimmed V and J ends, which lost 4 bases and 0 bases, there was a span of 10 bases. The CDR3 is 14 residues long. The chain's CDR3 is CASSVALANYGYTF. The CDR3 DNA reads TGCGCCAGCAGCGTAGCTTTAGCTAACTATGGCTACACCTTC.

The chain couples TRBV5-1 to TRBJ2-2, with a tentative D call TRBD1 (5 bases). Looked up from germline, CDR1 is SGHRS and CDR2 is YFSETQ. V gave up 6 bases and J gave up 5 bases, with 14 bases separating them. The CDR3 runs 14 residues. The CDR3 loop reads CASTDKSRTGELFF. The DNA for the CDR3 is TGCGCCAGCACGGACAAGTCTCGGACCGGGGAGCTGTTTTTT. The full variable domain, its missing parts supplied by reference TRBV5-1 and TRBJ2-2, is KAGVTQTPRYLIKTRGQQVTLSCSPISGHRSVSWYQQTPGQGLQFLFEYFSETQRNKGNFPGRFSGRQFSNSRSEMNVSTLELGDSALYLCASTDKSRTGELFFGEGSRLTVL.

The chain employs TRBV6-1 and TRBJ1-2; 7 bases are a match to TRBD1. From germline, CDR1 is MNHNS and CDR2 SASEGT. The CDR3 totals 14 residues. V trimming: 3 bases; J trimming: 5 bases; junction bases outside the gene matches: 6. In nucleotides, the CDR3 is TGTGCCAGCAGTGAGTGGACAGGAGAATATGGCTACACCTTC. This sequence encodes CASSEWTGEYGYTF.

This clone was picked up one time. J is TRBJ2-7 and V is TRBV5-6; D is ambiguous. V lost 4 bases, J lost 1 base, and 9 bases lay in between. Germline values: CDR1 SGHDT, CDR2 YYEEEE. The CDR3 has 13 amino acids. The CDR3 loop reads CASSADASYEQYF. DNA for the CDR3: TGTGCCAGCAGCGCAGATGCTTCCTACGAGCAGTACTTC.

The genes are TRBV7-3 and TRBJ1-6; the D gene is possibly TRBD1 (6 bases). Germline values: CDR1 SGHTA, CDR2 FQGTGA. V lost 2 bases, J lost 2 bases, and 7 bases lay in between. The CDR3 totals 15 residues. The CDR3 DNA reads TGTGCCAGCAGCTTATCAGGGGCCTATAATTCACCCCTCCACTTT. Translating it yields CASSLSGAYNSPLHF. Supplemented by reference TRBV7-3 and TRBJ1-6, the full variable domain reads GAGVSQTPSNKVTEKGKYVELRCDPISGHTALYWYRQSLGQGPEFLIYFQGTGAADDSGLPNDRFFAVRPEGSVSTLKIQRTERGDSAVYLCASSLSGAYNSPLHFGNGTRLTVT.

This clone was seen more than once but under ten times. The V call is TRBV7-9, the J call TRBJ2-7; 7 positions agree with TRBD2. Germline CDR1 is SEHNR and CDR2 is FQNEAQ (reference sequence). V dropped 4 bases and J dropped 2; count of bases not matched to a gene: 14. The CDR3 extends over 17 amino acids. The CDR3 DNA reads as TGTGCCAGCAGCTCATTTGGTGGGGGGACTAAACCCTACGAGCAGTACTTC. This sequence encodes CASSSFGGGTKPYEQYF.

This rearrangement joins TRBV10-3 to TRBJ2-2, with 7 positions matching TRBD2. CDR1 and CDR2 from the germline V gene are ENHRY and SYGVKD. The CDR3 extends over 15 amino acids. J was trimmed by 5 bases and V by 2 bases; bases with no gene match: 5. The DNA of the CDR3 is TGTGCCATCAGTGAGGCGGGAGATTGGACCGGGGAGCTGTTTTTT. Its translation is CAISEAGDWTGELFF.

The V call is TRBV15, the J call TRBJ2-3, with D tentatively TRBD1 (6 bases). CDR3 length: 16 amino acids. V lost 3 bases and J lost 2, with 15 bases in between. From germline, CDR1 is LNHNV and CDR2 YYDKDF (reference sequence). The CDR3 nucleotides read TGTGCCACCAGCAGTCACCCAAGACAGGACACAGATACGCAGTATTTT. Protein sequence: CATSSHPRQDTDTQYF.

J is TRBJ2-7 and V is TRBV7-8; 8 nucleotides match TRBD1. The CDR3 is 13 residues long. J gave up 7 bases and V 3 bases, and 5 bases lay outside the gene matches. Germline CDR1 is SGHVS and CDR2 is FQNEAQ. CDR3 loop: CASSFRQGSEQYF. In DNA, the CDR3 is TGTGCCAGCAGCTTTCGACAGGGGTCAGAGCAGTACTTC.

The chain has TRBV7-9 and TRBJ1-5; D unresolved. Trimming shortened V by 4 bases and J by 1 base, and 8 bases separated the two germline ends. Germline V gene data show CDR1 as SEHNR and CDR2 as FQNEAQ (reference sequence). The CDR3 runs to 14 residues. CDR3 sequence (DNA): TGTGCCAGCAGCTCGGCCGGGAGCAATCAGCCCCAGCATTTT. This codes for CASSSAGSNQPQHF.